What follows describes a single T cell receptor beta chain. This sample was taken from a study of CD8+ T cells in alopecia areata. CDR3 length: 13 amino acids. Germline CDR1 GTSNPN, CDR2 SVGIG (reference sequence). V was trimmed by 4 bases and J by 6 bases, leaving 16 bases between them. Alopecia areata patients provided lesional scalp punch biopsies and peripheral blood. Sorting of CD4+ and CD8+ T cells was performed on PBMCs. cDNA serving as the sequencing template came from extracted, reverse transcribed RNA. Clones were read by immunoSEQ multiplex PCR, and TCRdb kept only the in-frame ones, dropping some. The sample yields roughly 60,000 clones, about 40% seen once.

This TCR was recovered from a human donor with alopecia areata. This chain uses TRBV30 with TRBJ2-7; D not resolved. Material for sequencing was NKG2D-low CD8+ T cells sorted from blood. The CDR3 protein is CAWTLDGPVEQYF. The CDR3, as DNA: TGTGCCTGGACCTTGGACGGGCCGGTCGAGCAGTACTTC.